This T cell receptor beta chain was sequenced for a study of vaccination and CD4 T cells after COVID-19 (dated by TCRdb to about 2022). About the full investigation: Every convalescent patient had a positive nasal swab PCR test for SARS-CoV-2, with mild disease in roughly ten patients and severe disease in one. In the convalescent cohort there were six males and four females, among whom were two Hispanic individuals, seven Caucasians, two Asians and one multiracial person. Each participant got two doses of either the Pfizer-BioNTech BNT162b2 vaccine (n=8) or the Moderna mRNA-1273 vaccine (n=2). Post-COVID blood samples from convalescent patients were collected a median of around 110 days after diagnosis, with a range of roughly 35 to 170 days. Post-vaccine blood samples were obtained a median of about 72 days after the second vaccine dose, with a range of roughly 13 to 250 days. A few convalescent patients gave samples both early after vaccination (day 14) and late after vaccination (days 161 to 241). The spike-specific CD4+ TCR repertoire was compared before and after mRNA vaccination in over nine COVID-19 convalescent patients and a handful of infection-naive healthy vaccine recipients. Results the study describes overall, beyond this receptor: Among convalescent patients, a median around 86% of the SARS-CoV-2-reactive clones seen after vaccination appeared only after vaccination, which suggests priming specific to the vaccine. The median count of SARS-CoV-2-reactive clonotypes went up from approximately 22 after infection to 30 to 40 after vaccination, although the change was not significant. Of the vaccine-specific clones found in convalescent patients, nearly all (304 of 307) were mono-reactive for SARS-CoV-2 spike instead of being cross-reactive with common cold coronaviruses. The study included relatively few convalescent patients and did not analyze early timepoints after natural infection.

Comment on this clonotype: Its binding antigen is unknown. Within one base of it there is no much larger clone, and no base qualities were kept.

Relative to germline, V is missing 1 base and J is missing 4 bases, with 9 bases of the junction outside any gene match. The CDR3 covers 16 residues, taking in both the cysteine and the phenylalanine. Only the CDR3 part of the read is kept: 48 bases, read in frame from the first base. The CDR1 and CDR2 encoded by the germline V gene (reference sequence) are DFQATT and SNEGSKA. The sample's time point, from its label and the paper: late sampling 161 to 241 days after vaccination in a few convalescent patients. The convalescent patients' positive SARS-CoV-2 PCR tests fell between March and December 2020, which was before the Alpha, Beta and Delta variants emerged in the United States. Ficoll-Paque Plus gradient centrifugation was used to isolate PBMCs from whole blood, and the isolated PBMCs were then either used fresh or cryopreserved at -140C. Libraries came from PCR. Data came from an Illumina iSeq 100. For the original study's pipeline: Non-productive sequences were filtered out, and CDR3s that did not start with C, did not end with F or W, or were shorter than 7 amino acids were discarded. Using R version 3.6.1, CDR3 homology was evaluated through Levenshtein distances (stringdist) along with unrooted phylogenetic trees (ape). TCRdb trimmed the raw reads at Q25, called clones with MiXCR and kept productive beta chains. When rows share a CDR3 protein, they turn into one entry using the most common DNA and genes. TCRdb, not the original authors, processed these V and J calls. The sample table holds roughly 31,000 distinct CDR3 sequences, of which more than 40% were seen once. Of the sample, 5.5% to 7% falls within the top ten clones.

Rearrangement joined TRBV20-1 to TRBJ2-1, and 8 junction bases match TRBD2. Sequences were derived from CD4+ T cells from blood, sampled about 7 months after SARS-CoV-2 vaccination. This receptor was taken from a human donor who had recovered from COVID-19. The bases read TGCAGTGCTAGAGGCCAGTCTAGCGGGCGGTACAATGAGCAGTTCTTC. Its amino acids are CSARGQSSGRYNEQFF.